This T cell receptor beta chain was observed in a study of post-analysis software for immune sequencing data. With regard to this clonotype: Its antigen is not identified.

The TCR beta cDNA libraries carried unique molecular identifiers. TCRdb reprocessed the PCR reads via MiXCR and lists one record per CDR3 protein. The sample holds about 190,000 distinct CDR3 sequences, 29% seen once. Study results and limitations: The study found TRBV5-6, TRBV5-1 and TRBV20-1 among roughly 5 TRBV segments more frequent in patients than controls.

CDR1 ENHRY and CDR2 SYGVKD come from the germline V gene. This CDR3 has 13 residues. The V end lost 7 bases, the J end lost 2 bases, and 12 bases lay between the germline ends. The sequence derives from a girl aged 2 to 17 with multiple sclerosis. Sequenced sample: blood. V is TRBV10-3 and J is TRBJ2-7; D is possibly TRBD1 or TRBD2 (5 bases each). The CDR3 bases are TGTGCCATCACTGGGACCGATCCCTACGAGCAGTACTTC. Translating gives CAITGTDPYEQYF.